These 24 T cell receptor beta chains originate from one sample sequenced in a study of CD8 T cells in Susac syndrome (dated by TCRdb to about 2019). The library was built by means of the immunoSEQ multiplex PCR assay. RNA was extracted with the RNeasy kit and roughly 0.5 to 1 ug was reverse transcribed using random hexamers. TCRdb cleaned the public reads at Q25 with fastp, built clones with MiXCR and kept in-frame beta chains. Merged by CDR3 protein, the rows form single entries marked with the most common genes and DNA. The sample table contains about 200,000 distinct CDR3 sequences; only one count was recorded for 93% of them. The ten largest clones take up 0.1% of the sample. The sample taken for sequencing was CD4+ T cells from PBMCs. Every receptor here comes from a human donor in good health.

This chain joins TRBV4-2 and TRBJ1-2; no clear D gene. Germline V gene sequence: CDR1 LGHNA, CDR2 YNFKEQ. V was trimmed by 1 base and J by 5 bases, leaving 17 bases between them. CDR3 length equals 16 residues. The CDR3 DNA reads TGTGCCAGCAGCCAAGTGTTAAGGACGGGCTCTTATGGCTACACCTTC. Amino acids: CASSQVLRTGSYGYTF.

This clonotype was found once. CDR3 loop: CASSPPGVGANVLTF. DNA for the CDR3: TGTGCCAGCAGTCCCCCCGGGGTGGGGGCCAACGTCCTGACTTTC. This chain uses TRBV28 with TRBJ2-6; a possible D gene is TRBD2 (5 bases). The V end was cut by 5 bases, the J end by 4 bases, with 12 bases between. The CDR3 is 15 amino acids. Germline loops: CDR1 MDHEN, CDR2 SYDVKM.

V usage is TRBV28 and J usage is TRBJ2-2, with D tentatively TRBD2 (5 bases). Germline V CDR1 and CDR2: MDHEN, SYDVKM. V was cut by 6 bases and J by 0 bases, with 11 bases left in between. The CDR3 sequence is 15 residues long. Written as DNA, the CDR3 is TGTGCCAGCAGAACTCGGACTGCGAACACCGGGGAGCTGTTTTTT. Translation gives CASRTRTANTGELFF.

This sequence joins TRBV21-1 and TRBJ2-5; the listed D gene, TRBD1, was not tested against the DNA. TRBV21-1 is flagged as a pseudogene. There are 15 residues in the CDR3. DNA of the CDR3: TGTGCCAGCAGCACCCGGGACAAAATTTGTAAGACCCAGTACTTC. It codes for CASSTRDKICKTQYF.

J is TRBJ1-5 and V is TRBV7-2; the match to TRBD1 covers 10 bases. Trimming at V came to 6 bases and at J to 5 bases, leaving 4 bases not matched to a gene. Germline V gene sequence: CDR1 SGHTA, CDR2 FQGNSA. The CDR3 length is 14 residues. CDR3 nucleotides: TGTGCCAGCAGTTTCGGACAGGGGGATCAGCCCCAGCATTTT. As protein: CASSFGQGDQPQHF.

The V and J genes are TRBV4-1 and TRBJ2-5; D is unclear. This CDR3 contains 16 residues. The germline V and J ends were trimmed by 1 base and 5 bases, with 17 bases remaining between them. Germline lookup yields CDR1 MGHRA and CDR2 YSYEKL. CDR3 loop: CASSQGGSIWRETQYF. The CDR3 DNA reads TGCGCCAGCAGCCAAGGGGGAAGTATCTGGCGGGAGACCCAGTACTTC.

CDR3: CASTDRVNTGELFF. The CDR3 nucleotides read TGCGCCAGCACCGACAGGGTGAACACCGGGGAGCTGTTTTTT. The V call is TRBV5-1, the J call TRBJ2-2; 7 bases match TRBD1. The CDR3 runs to 14 residues. Germline V gives CDR1 SGHRS, CDR2 YFSETQ. After removal of 6 bases from V and 1 base from J, the junction contained 3 bases not matched to a gene.

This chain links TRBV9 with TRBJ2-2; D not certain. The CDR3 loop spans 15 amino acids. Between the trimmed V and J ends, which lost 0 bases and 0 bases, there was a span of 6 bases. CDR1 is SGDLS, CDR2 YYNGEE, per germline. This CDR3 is CASSVGGANTGELFF. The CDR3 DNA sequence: TGTGCCAGCAGCGTAGGCGGAGCGAACACCGGGGAGCTGTTTTTT.

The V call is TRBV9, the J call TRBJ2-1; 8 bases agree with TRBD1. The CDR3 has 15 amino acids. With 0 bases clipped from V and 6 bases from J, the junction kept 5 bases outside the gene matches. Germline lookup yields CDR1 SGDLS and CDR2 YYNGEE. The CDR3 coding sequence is TGTGCCAGCAGCGTAGTCTGGGACAGGCCCAATGAGCAGTTCTTC. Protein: CASSVVWDRPNEQFF.

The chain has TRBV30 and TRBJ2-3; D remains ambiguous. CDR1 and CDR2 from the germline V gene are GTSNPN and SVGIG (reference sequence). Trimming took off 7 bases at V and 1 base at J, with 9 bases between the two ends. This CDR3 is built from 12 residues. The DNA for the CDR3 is TGTGCCTCTATTTCTGGCACAGATACGCAGTATTTT. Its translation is CASISGTDTQYF.

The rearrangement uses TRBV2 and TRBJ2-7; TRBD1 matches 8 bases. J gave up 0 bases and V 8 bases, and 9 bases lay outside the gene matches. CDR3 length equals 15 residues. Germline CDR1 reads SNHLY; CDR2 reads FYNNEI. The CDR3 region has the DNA TGTGCCAGCTCCAGGGGGCAGACGAGCTCCTACGAGCAGTACGTC. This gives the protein CASSRGQTSSYEQYV.

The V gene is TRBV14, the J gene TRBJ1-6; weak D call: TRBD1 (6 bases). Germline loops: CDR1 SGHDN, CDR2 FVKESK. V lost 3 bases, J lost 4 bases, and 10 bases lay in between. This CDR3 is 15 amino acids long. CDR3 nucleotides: TGTGCCAGCAGCCAGACGGGACAATATAATTCACCCCTCCACTTT. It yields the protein CASSQTGQYNSPLHF. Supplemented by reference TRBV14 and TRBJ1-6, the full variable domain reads EAGVTQFPSHSVIEKGQTVTLRCDPISGHDNLYWYRRVMGKEIKFLLHFVKESKQDESGMPNNRFLAERTGGTYSTLKVQPAELEDSGVYFCASSQTGQYNSPLHFGNGTRLTVT.

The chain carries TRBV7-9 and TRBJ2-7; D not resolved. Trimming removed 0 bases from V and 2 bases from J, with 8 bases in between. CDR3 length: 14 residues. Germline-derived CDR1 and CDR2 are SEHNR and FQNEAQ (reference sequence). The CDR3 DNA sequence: TGTGCCAGCAGCTTAGCCCAACAGCCCTACGAGCAGTACTTC. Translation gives CASSLAQQPYEQYF.

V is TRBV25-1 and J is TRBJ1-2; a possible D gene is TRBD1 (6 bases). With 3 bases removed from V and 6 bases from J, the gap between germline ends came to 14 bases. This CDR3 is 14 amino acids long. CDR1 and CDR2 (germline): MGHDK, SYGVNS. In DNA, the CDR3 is TGTGCCAGCAGTGAGACAGACAGGCAGGATGGCTACACCTTC. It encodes CASSETDRQDGYTF.

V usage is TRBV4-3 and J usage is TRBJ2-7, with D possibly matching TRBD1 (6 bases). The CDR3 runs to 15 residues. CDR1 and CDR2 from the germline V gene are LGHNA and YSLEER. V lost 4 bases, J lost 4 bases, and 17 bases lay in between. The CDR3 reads CASSPPHRAGYEQYV. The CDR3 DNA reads TGCGCCAGCAGCCCCCCACACAGGGCAGGTTACGAGCAGTACGTC.

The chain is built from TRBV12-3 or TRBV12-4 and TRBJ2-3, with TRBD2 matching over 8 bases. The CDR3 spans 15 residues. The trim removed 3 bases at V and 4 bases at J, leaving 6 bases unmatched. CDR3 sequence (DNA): TGTGCCAGCAGTTTTGCGGGGGGCGGTGCAGATACGCAGTATTTT. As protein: CASSFAGGGADTQYF.

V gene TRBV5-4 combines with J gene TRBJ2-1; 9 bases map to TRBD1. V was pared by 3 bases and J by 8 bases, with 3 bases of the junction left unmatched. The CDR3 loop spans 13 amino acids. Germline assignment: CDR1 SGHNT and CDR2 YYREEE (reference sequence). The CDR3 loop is CASSSRDRDEQFF. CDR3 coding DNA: TGTGCCAGCAGCTCCCGGGACAGGGATGAGCAGTTCTTC.

The CDR3 nucleotides are TGTGCCACCTTGCGGAGGGGCGAACCCCCCTACGAGCAGTACTTC. It translates to CATLRRGEPPYEQYF. The chain links TRBV6-2 or TRBV6-3 to TRBJ2-7, with a tentative D call TRBD2 (6 bases). The CDR3 spans 15 residues. Trimming pared 10 bases from V and 2 bases from J, leaving 21 bases between. Germline lookup yields CDR1 MNHEY and CDR2 SVGEGT.

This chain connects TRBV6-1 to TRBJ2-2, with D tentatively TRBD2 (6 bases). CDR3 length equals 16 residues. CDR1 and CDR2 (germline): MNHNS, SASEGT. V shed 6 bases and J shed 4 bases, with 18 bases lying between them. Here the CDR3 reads CASRRTQGGGTGELFF. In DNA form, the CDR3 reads TGTGCCAGCAGACGAACCCAGGGAGGAGGCACCGGGGAGCTGTTTTTT.

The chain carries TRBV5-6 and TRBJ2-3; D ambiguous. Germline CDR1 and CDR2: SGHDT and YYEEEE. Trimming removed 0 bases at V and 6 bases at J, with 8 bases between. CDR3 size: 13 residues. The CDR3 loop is CASSLDSRDTQYF. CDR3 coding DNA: TGTGCCAGCAGCTTGGACTCACGCGATACGCAGTATTTT. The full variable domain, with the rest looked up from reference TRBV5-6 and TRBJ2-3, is DAGVTQSPTHLIKTRGQQVTLRCSPKSGHDTVSWYQQALGQGPQFIFQYYEEEERQRGNFPDRFSGHQFPNYSSELNVNALLLGDSALYLCASSLDSRDTQYFGPGTRLTVL.

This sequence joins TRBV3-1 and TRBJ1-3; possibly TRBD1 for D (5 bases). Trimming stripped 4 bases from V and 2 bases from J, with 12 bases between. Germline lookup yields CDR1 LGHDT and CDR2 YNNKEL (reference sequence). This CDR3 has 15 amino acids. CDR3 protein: CASSPGTQAGNTIYF. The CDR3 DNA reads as TGTGCCAGCAGCCCGGGGACTCAAGCTGGAAACACCATATATTTT.

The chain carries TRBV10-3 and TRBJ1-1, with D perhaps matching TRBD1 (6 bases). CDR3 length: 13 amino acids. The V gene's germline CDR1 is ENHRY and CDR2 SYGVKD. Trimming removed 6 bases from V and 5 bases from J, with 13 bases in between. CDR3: CAIRVDRSTEAFF. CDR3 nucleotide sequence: TGTGCCATCAGGGTGGACAGATCGACTGAAGCTTTCTTT.

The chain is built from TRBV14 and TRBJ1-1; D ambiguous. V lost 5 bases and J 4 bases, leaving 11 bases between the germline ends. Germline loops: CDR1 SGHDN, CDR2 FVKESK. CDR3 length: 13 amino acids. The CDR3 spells CASSYGLTTEAFF. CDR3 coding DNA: TGTGCCAGCAGCTACGGTTTGACCACTGAAGCTTTCTTT.

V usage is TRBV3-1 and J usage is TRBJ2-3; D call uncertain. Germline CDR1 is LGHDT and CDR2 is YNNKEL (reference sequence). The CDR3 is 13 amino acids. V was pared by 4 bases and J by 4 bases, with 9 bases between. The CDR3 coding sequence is TGTGCCAGCAGCCCCGGACCCTCAGATACGCAGTATTTT. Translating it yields CASSPGPSDTQYF.